This T cell receptor beta chain was documented in a study of human thymus T cells (dated by TCRdb to the early 2020s). For the study in its entirety: The study described the TCR alpha and beta repertoires in about eight infant thymus samples and a few matching peripheral blood samples. Donor ages ranged from 7 to 244 days, and the cohort comprised over five male and a couple of female infants. Paper-wide results and their limitations: On average, roughly 810,000 unique TCRB clonotypes were obtained from thymus samples, compared with 70,000 to 100,000 from blood samples. Both the thymic and the peripheral blood repertoires appeared to show biased V and J gene segment usage.

From the cysteine through the phenylalanine, the CDR3 covers 15 amino acids. Only CDR3 DNA is held: 45 bases, read in frame from base 1. Sequences GTSNPN (CDR1) and SVGIG (CDR2) are obtained from the germline V gene (reference sequence). V loses 5 bases, J loses 5 bases, and the germline ends lie 18 bases apart. Immunologically healthy infants undergoing open corrective cardiac surgery for congenital heart defects in Finland were used as donors. From four of the eight donors, a small aliquot of about 0.5-1 mL peripheral blood was collected during surgery. For the blood samples, genomic DNA was extracted from all available leukocytes instead of from a set number of cells. ACK lysis buffer was used to remove erythrocytes from blood, and the leukocytes were stored at -70 degrees C as pellets. A QIAsymphony instrument was used to extract genomic DNA from frozen cell pellets. Notes on this clone: The target of this receptor is not known. Within one base of it there is no much larger clone, and no base qualities were kept.

Using the immunoSEQ multiplex PCR assay, the TCRB and TCRAD loci were amplified from a standardized quantity of quality-controlled genomic DNA. The amplicons spanned the V(D)J region and were long enough to cover the CDR3 and allow V and J genes to be identified. Through the commercial immunoSEQ service, the amplicons were sequenced on an Illumina platform. Turning to the authors' computational methods: Primer bias and sequencing errors were corrected using previously described methods, and TCRAD and TCRB definitions followed the IMGT database. immunoSEQ Analyzer 3.0 and VDJTools were used for repertoire analysis, which covered basic statistics, V/J segment usage, diversity estimates, rarefaction and pairwise overlap. Chao1, ChaoE, Efron-Thisted, Shannon and inverse Simpson indices were used to estimate diversity, which was also estimated on datasets down-sampled to the smallest sample. Repertoire overlap used strict matching of CDR3 nucleotide sequence, V gene and J gene, with Jaccard-based multidimensional scaling clustering. Sourced from immuneACCESS, this table was stored by TCRdb with only in-frame sequences that have V and J called. A share of the clones is absent; for the studies checked, an unresolved V gene accounts for under half, and the remainder has no known explanation. V and J calls and clone size follow that table, whereas D and trimming were derived from the DNA. This sample has approximately 46,000 clones in its table, and just under 95% of those were observed once. The top ten hold under 0.2% of the sample.

Sequencing was carried out using blood. The receptor comes from a girl under three years old with a congenital heart defect but otherwise immunologically healthy. The chain is made from TRBV30 and TRBJ2-2; matching of 5 bases hints at TRBD2 as the D gene. Here is the DNA: TGTGCCTGGGAATTAGCGTCAGCTTTTACCGGGGAGCTGTTTTTT. It translates as CAWELASAFTGELFF.